This T cell receptor (beta chain) was retrieved from a study of shared clonotypes between healthy human individuals. The CDR3 has 14 residues. J gave up 5 bases and V 0 bases, and 2 bases lay outside the gene matches. CDR1 is SGHDT, CDR2 YYEEEE, per germline. As to this clone: Antigen specificity is unknown.

Data came from immunoSEQ multiplex PCR; TCRdb stores just in-frame clones and leaves some out. The sample has over 2 million clones, roughly 94% seen once. Study conclusions and caveats: Naive CD4 clonotypes were shared across several donors at 4% to 5%.

This TCR was recovered from a man between 18 and 35 years old in good health. The rearrangement joins TRBV5-6 to TRBJ2-7; 10 positions match TRBD1. Sequenced sample: naive CD4+ T cells sorted from blood. The subset is: CD45RA+ positively selected. The CDR3 loop is CASSLGQGADEQYF. CDR3 DNA sequence: TGTGCCAGCAGCTTGGGACAGGGGGCGGACGAGCAGTACTTC. Complete variable domain (other parts from reference TRBV5-6 and TRBJ2-7): DAGVTQSPTHLIKTRGQQVTLRCSPKSGHDTVSWYQQALGQGPQFIFQYYEEEERQRGNFPDRFSGHQFPNYSSELNVNALLLGDSALYLCASSLGQGADEQYFGPGTRLTVT.